These 21 T cell receptor beta chains were sequenced from one sample in a study of control samples from healthy donors and cancer patients. Only in-frame clones appear in the TCRdb table, and some are missing; sequencing was by immunoSEQ multiplex PCR. This sample has roughly 130,000 clones, with around 93% found just once. Sample: blood. These TCRs come from a man aged 18-30 years in good health.

V is TRBV9 and J is TRBJ1-3; D remains unclear. Trimming cost V 4 bases and J 4 bases, with 6 bases left between them. CDR3 size: 12 residues. CDR1 is SGDLS and CDR2 is YYNGEE in the germline V gene. CDR3 in DNA: TGTGCCAGCAGCCCGAGGGGAAACACCATATATTTT. It codes for CASSPRGNTIYF.

The rearrangement uses TRBV10-3 and TRBJ2-3; D remains unclear. The V end lost 2 bases, the J end lost 0 bases, and 6 bases lay between the germline ends. This CDR3 is built from 14 residues. Per the germline V gene, CDR1 is ENHRY and CDR2 is SYGVKD. The CDR3 spells CAISEQPSTDTQYF. Written as DNA, the CDR3 is TGTGCCATCAGTGAGCAGCCTAGCACAGATACGCAGTATTTT.

This clone was recorded many times. The genes are TRBV18 and TRBJ2-7, with 8 bases matching TRBD2. In germline, CDR1 is KGHSH, CDR2 LQKENI. V shed 4 bases and J 1 base; nucleotides not matched to a gene: 6. The CDR3 covers 15 residues. CDR3 loop: CASSQTSGISYEQYF. CDR3 nucleotide sequence: TGTGCCAGCTCACAAACTAGCGGCATTTCCTACGAGCAGTACTTC.

The chain carries TRBV28 and TRBJ2-3, with D maybe TRBD2 (6 bases). Per germline, CDR1 MDHEN and CDR2 SYDVKM. The CDR3 runs to 14 residues. Trimming took off 7 bases at V and 1 base at J, with 12 bases between the two ends. CDR3 sequence (DNA): TGTGCCAGCAACCCCGGGGGAGGCACAGATACGCAGTATTTT. This sequence encodes CASNPGGGTDTQYF.

The chain combines TRBV18 with TRBJ1-3, with D perhaps TRBD1 (6 bases). The CDR3 has 16 amino acids. V was pared by 0 bases and J by 1 base, with 10 bases between. Looked up from germline, CDR1 is KGHSH and CDR2 is LQKENI. CDR3 region: CASSPPGRGSGNTIYF. In DNA, the CDR3 is TGTGCCAGCTCACCACCGGGCAGGGGATCTGGAAACACCATATATTTT.

This chain uses TRBV7-3 with TRBJ2-1; 12 bases align to TRBD2. In germline, CDR1 is SGHTA, CDR2 FQGTGA. The CDR3 is made up of 15 amino acids. The ends lost 2 bases at V and 7 bases at J; junction bases unmatched: 3. CDR3 amino acids: CASSLGLAGINEQFF. CDR3 in DNA: TGTGCCAGCAGCTTAGGACTAGCGGGGATAAATGAGCAGTTCTTC.

The chain recombines TRBV5-1 with TRBJ1-5; unclear D gene. V gave up 4 bases and J gave up 5 bases, with 13 bases separating them. Germline CDR1 and CDR2: SGHRS and YFSETQ. The CDR3 contains 14 residues. The CDR3 sequence is CASSVQRVDQPQHF. Written as DNA, the CDR3 is TGCGCCAGCAGCGTTCAAAGGGTGGATCAGCCCCAGCATTTT. Based on the CDR3 plus reference TRBV5-1 and TRBJ1-5, the full variable domain is KAGVTQTPRYLIKTRGQQVTLSCSPISGHRSVSWYQQTPGQGLQFLFEYFSETQRNKGNFPGRFSGRQFSNSRSEMNVSTLELGDSALYLCASSVQRVDQPQHFGDGTRLSIL.

The chain recombines TRBV5-1 with TRBJ1-3; D not resolved. The germline V gene encodes CDR1 SGHRS and CDR2 YFSETQ. This CDR3 contains 14 residues. V was cut by 0 bases and J by 2 bases, with 6 bases left in between. The CDR3, as DNA: TGCGCCAGCAGCTTGGCTGCAACTGGAAACACCATATATTTT. Translating it yields CASSLAATGNTIYF.

This clone was observed a single time. This chain joins TRBV12-3 or TRBV12-4 and TRBJ1-2, with D possibly TRBD1 on 5 matching bases. CDR3 length: 12 amino acids. V lost 5 bases and J 2 bases, leaving 6 bases between the germline ends. CDR3 loop: CASSPGNYGYTF. In nucleotides, the CDR3 is TGTGCCAGCAGTCCAGGGAACTATGGCTACACCTTC.

The chain couples TRBV3-1 (or the pseudogene TRBV3-2) to TRBJ1-1, with 7 bases identical to TRBD1. V was clipped by 6 bases and J by 0 bases; unmatched bases: 7. The CDR3 runs 15 residues. The germline V gene has CDR1 LGHDT and CDR2 YNNKEL (reference sequence). The CDR3 protein is CASSRQGAMNTEAFF. Here the CDR3 DNA reads TGTGCCAGCAGTCGACAGGGCGCCATGAACACTGAAGCTTTCTTT.

The chain joins TRBV5-4 to TRBJ2-2, with D unclear. Germline V gene data show CDR1 as SGHNT and CDR2 as YYREEE (reference sequence). Trimming pared 6 bases from V and 1 base from J, leaving 16 bases between. The CDR3 is 16 residues long. The CDR3 sequence: CASTRSTGRNTGELFF. The CDR3 DNA is TGTGCCAGCACCCGTTCCACTGGACGGAACACCGGGGAGCTGTTTTTT.

In nucleotides, the CDR3 is TGTGCCAGCAGCGTCGGACAGAACACTGAAGCTTTCTTT. This sequence encodes CASSVGQNTEAFF. This chain uses TRBV7-3 with TRBJ1-1, with D perhaps TRBD1 (5 bases). Germline CDR1 is SGHTA and CDR2 is FQGTGA. With 5 bases removed from V and 1 base from J, the gap between germline ends came to 8 bases. CDR3 length equals 13 residues. Full variable domain (rest looked up from reference TRBV7-3 and TRBJ1-1): GAGVSQTPSNKVTEKGKYVELRCDPISGHTALYWYRQSLGQGPEFLIYFQGTGAADDSGLPNDRFFAVRPEGSVSTLKIQRTERGDSAVYLCASSVGQNTEAFFGQGTRLTVV.

The rearrangement links TRBV5-4 to TRBJ2-7, with a possible D match to TRBD1 (7 bases). The germline gives CDR1 SGHNT, CDR2 YYREEE (reference sequence). V was shortened by 2 bases and J by 6 bases, with 12 bases between the two germline ends. The CDR3 totals 13 residues. As DNA, the CDR3 is TGTGCCAGCAGCTTACCCCAGGGGGGCGAGCAGTACTTC. This sequence encodes CASSLPQGGEQYF.

The chain joins TRBV27 to TRBJ2-3; 9 positions match TRBD2. The CDR3 is 17 residues long. Germline values: CDR1 MNHEY, CDR2 SMNVEV (reference sequence). The ends lost 7 bases at V and 1 base at J; junction bases unmatched: 12. The CDR3 DNA reads as TGTGCCAGCACTTCCCATAGCGGGGGAGGGGGCACAGATACGCAGTATTTT. Residues: CASTSHSGGGGTDTQYF.

J is TRBJ1-1 and V is TRBV7-6, with 9 bases matching TRBD1. The CDR3 is 13 residues long. The ends lost 6 bases at V and 4 bases at J; junction bases unmatched: 3. From germline, CDR1 is SGHVS and CDR2 FNYEAQ. CDR3 in amino acids: CASSKTGGTEAFF. Written as DNA, the CDR3 is TGTGCCAGCAGTAAGACAGGGGGCACTGAAGCTTTCTTT. Variable domain in full (rest from reference TRBV7-6 and TRBJ1-1): GAGVSQSPRYKVTKRGQDVALRCDPISGHVSLYWYRQALGQGPEFLTYFNYEAQQDKSGLPNDRFSAERPEGSISTLTIQRTEQRDSAMYRCASSKTGGTEAFFGQGTRLTVV.

The chain links TRBV3-1 (or the pseudogene TRBV3-2) to TRBJ1-1, with a tentative D call TRBD1 (5 bases). The CDR3 loop spans 15 amino acids. CDR1 and CDR2 (germline): LGHDT, YNNKEL (reference sequence). Trimming shortened V by 2 bases and J by 4 bases, and 14 bases separated the two germline ends. In DNA form, the CDR3 reads TGTGCCAGCAGCCAAAAGTGGGGGGTCTCCACTGAAGCTTTCTTT. The encoded protein is CASSQKWGVSTEAFF.

The chain uses TRBV19 and TRBJ2-5, with D possibly being TRBD2 (7 bases). CDR1 is LNHDA, CDR2 SQIVND, per germline (reference sequence). The CDR3 is 14 amino acids. Trimming removed 6 bases at V and 4 bases at J, with 15 bases between. Written as DNA, the CDR3 is TGTGCCAGTAGGGGGGGGGCCCGGGGAGAGACCCAGTACTTC. Residues: CASRGGARGETQYF.

This clone was counted between two and nine times. The gene calls are TRBV2 and TRBJ2-7; D is possibly TRBD1 (5 bases). Trimming removed 7 bases from V and 9 bases from J, with 16 bases in between. The CDR3 runs 12 residues. Per germline, CDR1 SNHLY and CDR2 FYNNEI. The CDR3 is CASIGAGPGQYF. As DNA, the CDR3 is TGTGCCAGCATTGGGGCAGGGCCGGGGCAGTACTTC. Supplemented by reference TRBV2 and TRBJ2-7, the full variable domain reads EPEVTQTPSHQVTQMGQEVILRCVPISNHLYFYWYRQILGQKVEFLVSFYNNEISEKSEIFDDQFSVERPDGSNFTLKIRSTKLEDSAMYFCASIGAGPGQYFGPGTRLTVT.

The V and J genes are TRBV6-5 and TRBJ1-2, with a weak D call TRBD1 (5 bases). The CDR3 length is 14 residues. The V gene lost 6 bases and the J gene lost 4 bases, with 15 bases spanning the gap. CDR1 MNHEY and CDR2 SVGAGI come from the germline V gene. CDR3 sequence: CASRPGRTFYGYTF. In DNA form, the CDR3 reads TGTGCCAGCAGACCGGGACGGACCTTCTATGGCTACACCTTC.

V usage is TRBV6-1 and J usage is TRBJ2-5, with 10 bases matching TRBD2. V was clipped by 3 bases and J by 5 bases; unmatched bases: 6. The germline gives CDR1 MNHNS, CDR2 SASEGT. This CDR3 spans 15 amino acids. CDR3 nucleotide sequence: TGTGCCAGCAGTGACATAGCGGGGGGCGGGGAGACCCAGTACTTC. This translates into CASSDIAGGGETQYF.

This chain joins TRBV29-1 and TRBJ1-4; no clear D. Trimming took 4 bases from V and 6 from J, leaving 15 bases between them. Germline assignment: CDR1 SQVTM and CDR2 ANQGSEA. The CDR3 has 14 residues. The CDR3 loop is CSVARNLRDEKLFF. Written as DNA, the CDR3 is TGCAGCGTTGCCCGAAACCTGAGGGATGAAAAACTGTTTTTT.